The T cell receptor (beta chain) under discussion was sequenced for a study of CD8 T cells in Susac syndrome. Both CD4+ and CD8+ T cells were negatively isolated, and TEMRA cells underwent FACS enrichment. V shed 3 bases and J 7 bases; nucleotides not matched to a gene: 3. The CDR3 runs to 14 residues. Germline V lookup: CDR1 SGDLS, CDR2 YYNGEE. RNA amounts of about 0.45 to 1 ug underwent reverse transcription with random hexamers. The TCR beta CDR3 was amplified by immunoSEQ multiplex PCR across 54 Vbeta, 13 Jbeta. One entry per CDR3 protein results from TCRdb running MiXCR on the immunoSEQ multiplex PCR reads. The sample lists over 100,000 distinct CDR3 sequences, roughly 95% seen once, with about 0.14% in the top ten.

This clonotype originated in a human donor with Susac syndrome. The chain links TRBV9 to TRBJ2-7, with 14 bases aligning to TRBD2. Sequencing was carried out using CD4+ T cells from PBMCs. The CDR3 DNA reads as TGTGCCAGCAGCGGGGGACTAGCGGGAGTAGAGCAGTACTTC. Protein sequence: CASSGGLAGVEQYF.